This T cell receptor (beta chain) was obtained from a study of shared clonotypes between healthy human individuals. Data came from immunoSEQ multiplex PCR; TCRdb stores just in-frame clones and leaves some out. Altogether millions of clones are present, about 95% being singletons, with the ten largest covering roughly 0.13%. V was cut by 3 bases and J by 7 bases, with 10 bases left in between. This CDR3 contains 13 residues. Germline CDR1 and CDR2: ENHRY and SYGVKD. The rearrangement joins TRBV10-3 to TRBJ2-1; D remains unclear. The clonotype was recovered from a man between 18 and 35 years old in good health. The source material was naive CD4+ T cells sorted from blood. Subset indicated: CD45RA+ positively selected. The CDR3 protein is CAISDYPSNEQFF. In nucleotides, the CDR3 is TGTGCCATCAGTGACTACCCAAGTAATGAGCAGTTCTTC.